This passage covers 22 T cell receptor beta chains from one sample sequenced in a study of blood T cell repertoires in COVID-19. Measured with immunoSEQ multiplex PCR; TCRdb has only the in-frame clones, and not every one. Here the sample spans under 200,000 clones, 84% being singletons. Input material: PBMCs or T cells enriched from blood (not recorded which). Receptors originate from a woman aged 25 to 39 who had been exposed to COVID-19.

J is TRBJ2-7 and V is TRBV7-2, with a weak D call TRBD1 (5 bases). Germline V gene data show CDR1 as SGHTA and CDR2 as FQGNSA. The V and J ends lost 7 bases and 4 bases respectively, with 20 bases between them. CDR3 length: 15 amino acids. The CDR3 DNA is TGTGCCAGCATCACCCTGGGGCATTCATCTTACGAGCAGTACTTC. Residues: CASITLGHSSYEQYF. Full variable domain (outside the CDR3, taken from reference TRBV7-2 and TRBJ2-7): GAGVSQSPSNKVTEKGKDVELRCDPISGHTALYWYRQSLGQGLEFLIYFQGNSAPDKSGLPSDRFSAERTGGSVSTLTIQRTQQEDSAVYLCASITLGHSSYEQYFGPGTRLTVT.

This chain links TRBV11-2 with TRBJ2-7; 9 nucleotides agree with TRBD1. The CDR3 extends over 18 amino acids. Losses at the gene ends were 1 base for V and 2 bases for J; bases not matched to a gene: 12. Per the germline V gene, CDR1 is SGHAT and CDR2 is FQNNGV. DNA of the CDR3: TGTGCCAGCAGCTTAGCCGGGACGAACAGGGGGCGAACCTACGAGCAGTACTTC. Translating gives CASSLAGTNRGRTYEQYF.

The V call is TRBV4-1, the J call TRBJ1-1; D might be TRBD1 (6 bases). Germline V lookup: CDR1 MGHRA, CDR2 YSYEKL. Trimming shortened V by 0 bases and J by 1 base, and 18 bases separated the two germline ends. CDR3 length: 18 amino acids. CDR3 amino acids: CASSQDPLHRAWNTEAFF. In DNA form, the CDR3 reads TGCGCCAGCAGCCAAGACCCCCTACACAGGGCATGGAACACTGAAGCTTTCTTT.

The CDR3 bases are TGCAGTGCTAGTTTAGCCGTTTTTGGTACGCAGTATTTT. Its protein product is CSASLAVFGTQYF. The chain combines TRBV20-1 with TRBJ2-3, with unresolved D. Germline V CDR1 and CDR2: DFQATT, SNEGSKA (reference sequence). Trimming pared 3 bases from V and 8 bases from J, leaving 15 bases between. The CDR3 has 13 residues.

The gene calls are TRBV27 and TRBJ1-6; TRBD1 agrees at 7 bases. CDR3 length: 15 residues. The germline gives CDR1 MNHEY, CDR2 SMNVEV (reference sequence). Trimming at V came to 3 bases and at J to 7 bases, leaving 6 bases not matched to a gene. This CDR3 is CASSFNSGGNSPLHF. In nucleotides, the CDR3 is TGTGCCAGCAGTTTTAACTCAGGGGGGAATTCACCCCTCCACTTT.

This clone was seen once. The CDR3 bases are TGTGCCACCGGTCGCGGGGGCTCTGGCAATGAGCAGTTCTTC. It encodes CATGRGGSGNEQFF. The rearrangement joins TRBV15 to TRBJ2-1, with D possibly being TRBD2 (7 bases). This CDR3 has 14 residues. The germline V and J ends were trimmed by 8 bases and 6 bases, with 17 bases remaining between them. Germline-derived CDR1 and CDR2 are LNHNV and YYDKDF (reference sequence).

This rearrangement joins TRBV5-1 to TRBJ1-2, with 7 positions matching TRBD1. With V trimmed by 4 bases and J by 2 bases, 11 bases remained unmatched. The CDR3 has 16 residues. The germline V gene encodes CDR1 SGHRS and CDR2 YFSETQ. The CDR3 DNA sequence: TGCGCCAGCAGCCGGGGACAGCCTGAACTGAACTATGGCTACACCTTC. It codes for CASSRGQPELNYGYTF. Complete variable domain (other parts from reference TRBV5-1 and TRBJ1-2): KAGVTQTPRYLIKTRGQQVTLSCSPISGHRSVSWYQQTPGQGLQFLFEYFSETQRNKGNFPGRFSGRQFSNSRSEMNVSTLELGDSALYLCASSRGQPELNYGYTFGSGTRLTVV.

The chain couples TRBV2 to TRBJ2-3, with D possibly matching TRBD2 (5 bases). V lost 2 bases and J 4 bases, leaving 13 bases between the germline ends. Germline V lookup: CDR1 SNHLY, CDR2 FYNNEI. CDR3 length equals 15 residues. CDR3 sequence reads: CASSEKGHGADTQYF. CDR3 coding DNA: TGTGCCAGCAGTGAAAAAGGCCACGGGGCAGATACGCAGTATTTT.

The chain carries TRBV10-1 and TRBJ2-1, with 9 bases matching TRBD2. The CDR3 loop spans 18 amino acids. Germline V lookup: CDR1 WNHNN, CDR2 SYGVQD (reference sequence). Unmatched junction bases numbered 20, after V lost 10 bases and J lost 4 bases. CDR3 loop: CANGGSGGGSFFYNEQFF. In DNA form, the CDR3 reads TGCGCCAACGGGGGTAGCGGGGGCGGTTCGTTTTTTTACAATGAGCAGTTCTTC.

This sequence joins TRBV7-2 and TRBJ1-2; perhaps TRBD1 as D (6 bases). CDR1 and CDR2 (germline): SGHTA, FQGNSA. V was cut by 2 bases and J by 8 bases, with 12 bases left in between. This CDR3 has 13 amino acids. The CDR3 DNA reads TGTGCCAGCAGCTTAATGACAGGCAAGGGCTACACCTTC. It is translated as CASSLMTGKGYTF. The variable domain in full, completed from reference TRBV7-2 and TRBJ1-2, reads GAGVSQSPSNKVTEKGKDVELRCDPISGHTALYWYRQSLGQGLEFLIYFQGNSAPDKSGLPSDRFSAERTGGSVSTLTIQRTQQEDSAVYLCASSLMTGKGYTFGSGTRLTVV.

To note about this clone: Because the CDR3 is missing its conserved closing phenylalanine or tryptophan, this is likely a read error. It is unclear where the CDR3 begins or ends on the DNA, so no DNA is shown, and the CDR3 is as TCRdb lists it. The CDR3 sequence: CASSTQGAALGSGYTL. The chain uses TRBV19 and TRBJ1-2; the table's D call, TRBD1, was not checked against the DNA. CDR1 is LNHDA and CDR2 is SQIVND in the germline V gene (reference sequence). The CDR3 is 16 residues long, counting both termini.

This rearrangement joins TRBV11-2 to TRBJ2-2, with D possibly being TRBD2 (7 bases). The CDR3 spans 16 residues. Germline V lookup: CDR1 SGHAT, CDR2 FQNNGV. V was trimmed by 2 bases and J by 0 bases, leaving 10 bases between them. The CDR3 reads CASSLRGATNTGELFF. The CDR3 bases are TGTGCCAGCAGCTTACGGGGGGCCACGAACACCGGGGAGCTGTTTTTT.

The DNA of the CDR3 is TGTGCCAGCAGCCAAGATTGGGCTAGCGGGCAAGAGACCCAGTACTTC. This sequence encodes CASSQDWASGQETQYF. This chain joins TRBV3-1 (or the pseudogene TRBV3-2) and TRBJ2-5; 8 bases match TRBD2. V shed 0 bases and J 2 bases; nucleotides not matched to a gene: 5. This CDR3 is 16 amino acids long. Germline CDR1 LGHDT, CDR2 YNNKEL (reference sequence).

The CDR3 loop is CASSQVQGYTEAFF. The DNA of the CDR3 is TGCGCCAGCAGCCAAGTCCAGGGATACACTGAAGCTTTCTTT. The chain combines TRBV4-1 with TRBJ1-1; perhaps TRBD1 as D (5 bases). Germline CDR1 is MGHRA and CDR2 is YSYEKL. V lost 1 base, J lost 3 bases, and 9 bases lay in between. This CDR3 has 14 residues.

The chain joins TRBV5-1 to TRBJ1-3; possibly TRBD1 for D (5 bases). Trimming left V 2 bases short and J 1 base short, with 13 bases between. Germline values: CDR1 SGHRS, CDR2 YFSETQ. The CDR3 spans 16 residues. CDR3 in amino acids: CASSFGRGASGNTIYF. DNA of the CDR3: TGCGCCAGCAGCTTCGGGAGAGGGGCTTCTGGAAACACCATATATTTT.

The chain combines TRBV5-5 with TRBJ1-1; D gene ambiguous. This CDR3 contains 13 residues. CDR1 is SGHKS, CDR2 YYEKEE, per germline (reference sequence). V was pared by 2 bases and J by 1 base, with 6 bases between. The CDR3 nucleotides are TGTGCCAGCAGCTTCCCAGGGAACACTGAAGCTTTCTTT. This gives the protein CASSFPGNTEAFF.

The DNA of the CDR3 is TGTGCCAGCAGCACCAAGACCCAGTACTTC. Its protein product is CASSTKTQYF. The rearrangement joins TRBV21-1 to TRBJ2-5; the table's D call of TRBD1 was not tested on the DNA. TRBV21-1 is a recognized pseudogene. The CDR3 runs 10 residues.

The chain couples TRBV2 to TRBJ1-6; maybe TRBD1 (6 bases). Germline lookup yields CDR1 SNHLY and CDR2 FYNNEI. V lost 4 bases and J lost 9, with 19 bases in between. The CDR3 has 16 residues. This chain's CDR3 is CASSAYLAGAGSPLHF. The CDR3 coding sequence is TGTGCCAGCAGTGCCTACCTCGCGGGGGCGGGTTCACCCCTCCACTTT.

In the case of this clone: The junction differs from germline at one of its ends, possibly a read error. The chain uses TRBV27 and TRBJ1-2, with TRBD1 identical over 12 bases. Looked up from germline, CDR1 is MNHEY and CDR2 is SMNVEV (reference sequence). The CDR3 has 16 residues. DNA of the CDR3: TGTGCCGGCAGAGGGGATCCGGGACAGGGGGCTTTTGGCTACACCTTC. Its protein product is CAGRGDPGQGAFGYTF.

Only one count was recorded for this clone. The rearrangement uses TRBV19 and TRBJ1-2; D unclear. Trimming removed 5 bases at V and 4 bases at J, with 8 bases between. The CDR3 sequence is 12 residues long. Germline-derived CDR1 and CDR2 are LNHDA and SQIVND (reference sequence). This chain's CDR3 is CASSPSGYGYTF. The CDR3 DNA is TGTGCCAGTAGTCCTTCAGGCTATGGCTACACCTTC.

The V gene is TRBV6-5, the J gene TRBJ1-5; 7 bases agree with TRBD1. Germline assignment: CDR1 MNHEY and CDR2 SVGAGI. The V and J ends lost 5 bases and 1 base, in that order; junction bases with no gene match: 5. The CDR3 spans 15 residues. CDR3: CASSLTGVSNQPQHF. CDR3 nucleotide sequence: TGTGCCAGCAGTCTTACAGGGGTAAGCAATCAGCCCCAGCATTTT.

The gene calls are TRBV6-1 and TRBJ1-1, with 8 positions matching TRBD1. V shed 4 bases, J shed 3 bases, and the junction held 16 bases outside the gene matches. This CDR3 has 18 amino acids. The V gene's germline CDR1 is MNHNS and CDR2 SASEGT. CDR3 sequence: CASSVGYRGLVEYTEAFF. The CDR3 nucleotides are TGTGCCAGCAGTGTCGGCTACAGGGGGTTGGTGGAGTACACTGAAGCTTTCTTT.